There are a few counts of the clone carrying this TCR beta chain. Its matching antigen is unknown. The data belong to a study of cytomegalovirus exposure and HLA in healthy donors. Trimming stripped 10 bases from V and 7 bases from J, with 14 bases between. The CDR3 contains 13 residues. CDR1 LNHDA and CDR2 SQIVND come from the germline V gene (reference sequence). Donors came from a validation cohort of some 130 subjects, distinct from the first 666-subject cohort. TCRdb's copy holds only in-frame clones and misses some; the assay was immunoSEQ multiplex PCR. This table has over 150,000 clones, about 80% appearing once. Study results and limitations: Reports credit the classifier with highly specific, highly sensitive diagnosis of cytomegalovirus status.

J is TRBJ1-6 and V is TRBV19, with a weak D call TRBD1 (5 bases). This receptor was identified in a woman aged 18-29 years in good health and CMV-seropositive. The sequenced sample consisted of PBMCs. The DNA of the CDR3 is TGTGCCACCCAGGGTCGTGGGAATTCACCCCTCCACTTT. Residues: CATQGRGNSPLHF. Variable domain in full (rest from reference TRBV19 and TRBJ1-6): DGGITQSPKYLFRKEGQNVTLSCEQNLNHDAMYWYRQDPGQGLRLIYYSQIVNDFQKGDIAEGYSVSREKKESFPLTVTSAQKNPTAFYLCATQGRGNSPLHFGNGTRLTVT.